The 5 T cell receptor beta chains in this list originate from one sample, sequenced in a study of T cell changes during pregnancy in multiple sclerosis. TCRdb's copy holds only in-frame clones and misses some; the assay was immunoSEQ multiplex PCR. The sample consists of 90,000 to 120,000 clones, more than 85% of them appearing once. The sample consisted of peripheral blood, taken after pregnancy. Source of these receptors: a female donor with multiple sclerosis, enrolled in a pregnancy study.

A remark on this clone: The junction and the germline gene differ at one end; a read error may be behind it. The chain uses TRBV4-2 and TRBJ1-1; tentatively, D is TRBD1 (6 bases). Germline CDR1 is LGHNA and CDR2 is YNFKEQ. CDR3 length: 11 amino acids. CDR3 sequence (DNA): TGTGCCAGCTCGAGGGACACCGAAGCTTTCTTT. Protein: CASSRDTEAFF.

The chain links TRBV29-1 to TRBJ1-6, with D unresolved. The germline CDR1 and CDR2 sequences are SQVTM and ANQGSEA. The CDR3 consists of 13 residues. V lost 7 bases to trimming and J lost 1 base, with 8 bases between them. The CDR3 region is CSASESYNSPLHF. The CDR3 coding sequence is TGCAGCGCCTCCGAGTCCTATAATTCACCCCTCCACTTT.

The rearrangement uses TRBV11-2 and TRBJ2-1; possibly TRBD2 for D (6 bases). The CDR3 totals 12 residues. V dropped 6 bases and J dropped 9 bases, with 12 bases sitting between them. Per the germline V gene, CDR1 is SGHAT and CDR2 is FQNNGV. The CDR3 coding sequence is TGTGCCAGCAGTTATGGAGGGTCTGAGCAGTTCTTC. Protein: CASSYGGSEQFF.

The genes are TRBV13 and TRBJ2-3, with D tentatively TRBD2 (5 bases). The CDR3 totals 17 residues. V lost 5 bases and J 0 bases, leaving 18 bases between the germline ends. Germline-derived CDR1 and CDR2 are PRHDT and FYEKMQ (reference sequence). CDR3 protein: CASSLPVERLSTDTQYF. CDR3 sequence (DNA): TGTGCCAGCAGCCTCCCTGTGGAGAGACTAAGCACAGATACGCAGTATTTT.

The chain couples TRBV21-1 to TRBJ2-7; the table's D gene call, TRBD1, was not cross checked with the DNA. TRBV21-1 is a recognized pseudogene. This CDR3 has 13 amino acids. In nucleotides, the CDR3 is TGTGCCAGCACAACGACAGGGGGCTACGAGCAGTACTTC. This gives the protein CASTTTGGYEQYF.